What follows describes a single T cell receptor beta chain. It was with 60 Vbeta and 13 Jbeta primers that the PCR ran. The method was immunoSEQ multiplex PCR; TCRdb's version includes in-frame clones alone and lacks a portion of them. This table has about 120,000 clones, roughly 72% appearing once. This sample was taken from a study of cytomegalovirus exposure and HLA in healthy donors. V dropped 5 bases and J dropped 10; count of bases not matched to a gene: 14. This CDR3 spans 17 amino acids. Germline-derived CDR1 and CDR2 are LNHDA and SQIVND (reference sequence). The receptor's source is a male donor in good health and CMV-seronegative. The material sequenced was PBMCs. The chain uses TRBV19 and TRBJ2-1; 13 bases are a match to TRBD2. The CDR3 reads CASSSTSGRLVGGEQFF. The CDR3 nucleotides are TGTGCCAGTAGTTCGACTAGCGGGAGGTTAGTTGGGGGGGAGCAGTTCTTC.